Here is one TCR beta chain with its context. The antigen is not known. This record belongs to a study of blood T cells in healthy people across ages. Combining a sample-barcoded 5' primer with a J-beta primer mix, a second PCR ran for roughly 7 to 11 cycles. In TCRdb, the 5' RACE reads were re-called with MiXCR into one record per CDR3 protein. The table records more than 650,000 distinct CDR3 sequences, around a fifth of them present only once. Isolated per sample were at least 6 million PBMCs. The authors extracted at least 5 micrograms of total RNA per sample. Regarding the study as a whole: Observed TCR beta diversity showed a strong correlation with the percentage of naive T cells as measured by flow cytometry.

Germline values: CDR1 KGHDR, CDR2 SFDVKD. CDR3 length: 13 residues. V was clipped by 9 bases and J by 0 bases, with 7 bases between them. The rearrangement uses TRBV24-1 and TRBJ2-2; tentatively, D is TRBD1 (6 bases). The sequence came from a man aged 70-80 years in good health. Specimen: blood. The CDR3 spells CATRTANTGELFF. DNA of the CDR3: TGTGCCACCCGGACAGCGAACACCGGGGAGCTGTTTTTT.